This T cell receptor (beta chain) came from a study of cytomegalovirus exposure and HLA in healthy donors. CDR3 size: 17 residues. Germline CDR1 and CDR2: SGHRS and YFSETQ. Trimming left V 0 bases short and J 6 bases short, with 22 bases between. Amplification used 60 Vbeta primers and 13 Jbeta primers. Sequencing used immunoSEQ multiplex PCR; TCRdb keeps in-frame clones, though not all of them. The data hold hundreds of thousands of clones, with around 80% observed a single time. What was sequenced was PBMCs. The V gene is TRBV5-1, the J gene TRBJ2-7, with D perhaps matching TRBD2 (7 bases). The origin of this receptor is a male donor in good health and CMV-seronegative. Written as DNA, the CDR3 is TGCGCCAGCAGCTTGGGGATGGGTCGGGGGGCGGCTATCGAGCAGTACTTC. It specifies CASSLGMGRGAAIEQYF.